This T cell receptor beta chain was identified during a study of regulatory T cells in long-lasting Graves disease (dated by TCRdb to the early 2020s). About the full investigation: Persistent Graves' disease was defined as persistently positive TSH receptor autoantibodies together with antithyroid drug treatment for over 5 years. A total of 33 samples were covered by TCR sequencing, comprising some 13 persistent and 20 or so newly diagnosed Graves' disease patients. The study was registered as a clinical trial and conducted in China. Antithyroid drugs had been taken for approximately 9.7 years on average by persistent Graves' disease patients in the clinical cohort. Peripheral blood TCR sequencing and RNA sequencing compared persistent Graves' disease patients with newly diagnosed Graves' disease patients. Broad study findings and their caveats: The small sample size was acknowledged by the authors as a limitation that may reduce accuracy. Preferential use of TRBV28, TRBJ1-2 and TRBJ2-5 was observed in persistent disease, whereas TRBV20-1 and TRBJ2-1 were favored in newly diagnosed disease. Only the TCR beta chain was sequenced and analyzed. The study examined only peripheral blood because the primary lesion, thyroid tissue, could not be accessed. A larger number of public clonotypes was shared among persistent patients (around 2,700) than among newly diagnosed patients (roughly 980). Persistent Graves' disease patients showed lower TCR Shannon entropy and fewer highly expanded clones than newly diagnosed patients, suggesting clonal expansion.

Receptor amplification or capture employed multiplex PCR. The instrument was an Illumina HiSeq 4000. CDR3 regions were amplified by Arm-PCR with iRepertoire HTBI primers to construct TCR beta libraries. Gel purification was performed on PCR products prior to sequencing. As for how the authors treated the data: Gene usage analysis of CDR3 amino acid clonotypes used the approximately 62 TRBV and 11 to 15 TRBJ segments found across samples. COPE and FqMerger were used to merge filtered high-quality paired reads into contigs. Contigs were aligned with BLAST to IMGT TRBV, TRBD and TRBJ reference genes, and CDR3 was defined per IMGT. Any clonotype with a frequency above 0.1% was classified as a highly expanded clone. Shannon entropy served as the measure of repertoire diversity, while the Gini coefficient captured V-J evenness. Public clonotypes were defined as clonotypes shared by more than one individual. TCRdb's own reprocessing of the public reads used fastp at Q25 and MiXCR and kept productive beta chains. Rows with one shared CDR3 protein collapse into an entry with the most common genes and DNA. The V and J calls shown here were made by TCRdb, not taken from the authors' results. The sample records some 370,000 distinct CDR3 sequences, 20% of which are singletons. Around 20% of the sample lies in the top ten.

The label giving this sample's time point can be read as: persistent/refractory GD, antithyroid drugs over 5 years with positive TRAb. For both TCR sequencing and RNA sequencing, RNA was extracted from PBMCs using TRIzol. The diagnosis of Graves' disease was made according to American Thyroid Association guidelines. Recruitment of patients was carried out at an endocrinology department in Xi'an, China. Each patient gave about 8.1 milliliters of peripheral blood, collected in an EDTA anticoagulant tube. Ficoll Paque Plus density gradient separation was used to isolate PBMCs, and no further T cell sorting was performed. An Agilent 2100 Bioanalyzer and agarose gel were used to assess RNA quality, and a NanoDrop 2000 was used to measure RNA concentration. Including cysteine and phenylalanine, the CDR3 has 17 amino acids. Solely the CDR3 DNA is kept, with 51 bases framed from the first base. V is pared back by 1 base and J by 5 bases, with 20 bases lying between the germline termini. Taken from the germline V gene, the CDR1 and CDR2 loops are KGHSY and FQNENV.

Concerning this clonotype: Its recognized antigen is unknown. No much larger clone exists at a distance of one base, and base qualities are not known.

This TCR was recovered from a female donor with Graves disease. The sequencing used peripheral blood mononuclear cells (PBMCs), collected when the disease was refractory, from a patient treated with antithyroid drugs. The rearrangement joined TRBV16 to TRBJ2-5; no confident D gene assignment can be made. The nucleotides are TGTGCCAGCAGCCAATTCTATCTCTCCCCTGGGATGGAGACCCAGTACTTC. This encodes CASSQFYLSPGMETQYF.